This T cell receptor beta chain was recorded in a study of T cells in tuberculosis. In the study overall: T cells were selected with CD1B tetramers loaded with glucose monomycolate. The study, taken as a whole, reports: Shorter CDR3-alpha in active tuberculosis partly drove smaller distances.

The CDR3 is 15 amino acids. V was clipped by 0 bases and J by 2 bases, with 11 bases between them. CDR1 LGHNA and CDR2 YNFKEQ come from the germline V gene. A few counts support this clone. Its matching antigen is unknown. Each clinical donor contributed on average about 100,000 T cells from unsorted cryopreserved PBMC. TCRdb's copy holds only in-frame clones and misses some; the assay was immunoSEQ multiplex PCR. The table shows 35,000 to 55,000 clones, with roughly 96% occurring only once. The V and J genes are TRBV4-2 and TRBJ2-7, with D possibly being TRBD1 (5 bases). Sequenced sample: PBMCs. The clonotype was recovered from a donor between 10 and 35 years old with latent tuberculosis or without tuberculosis infection. DNA for the CDR3: TGTGCCAGCAGCCAAGACCCGACAGTTCCCTACGAGCAGTACTTC. Translated, it gives CASSQDPTVPYEQYF.